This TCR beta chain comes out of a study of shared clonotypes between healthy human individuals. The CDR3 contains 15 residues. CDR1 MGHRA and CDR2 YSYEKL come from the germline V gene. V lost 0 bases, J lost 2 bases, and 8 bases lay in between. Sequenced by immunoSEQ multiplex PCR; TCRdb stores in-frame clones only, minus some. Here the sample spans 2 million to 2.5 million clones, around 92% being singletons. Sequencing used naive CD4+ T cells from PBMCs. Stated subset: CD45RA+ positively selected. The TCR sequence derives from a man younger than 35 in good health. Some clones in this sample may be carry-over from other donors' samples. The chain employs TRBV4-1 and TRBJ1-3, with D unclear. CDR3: CASSQDPPPGNTIYF. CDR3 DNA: TGCGCCAGCAGCCAAGACCCCCCCCCTGGAAACACCATATATTTT.